These T cell receptor beta chains were read from a single sample in a study of radiation and T cells in renal cell carcinoma. Using immunoSEQ multiplex PCR, the repertoire was profiled, and TCRdb retains in-frame clones only, with some absent. The sample shows some 120,000 clones, roughly 80% of them seen only once. Sequencing used blood, obtained from a patient whose treatment included radiotherapy and nephrectomy. Source of these receptors: an older woman with renal cell carcinoma. Each CDR3 is given without its conserved first and last residue. Fields, in order: V gene, CDR3 length, J gene, CDR3 protein.

V: TRBV7-8
length: 14
J: TRBJ1-3
CDR3: ASSPDRAGSGNTIY

V: TRBV2
length: 10
J: TRBJ1-3
CDR3: ASSGSGNTIY

V: TRBV27
length: 13
J: TRBJ2-1
CDR3: ASSLSGISSNEQF

V: TRBV6-5
length: 11
J: TRBJ1-2
CDR3: ASSYSANYGYT

V: TRBV5-1
length: 12
J: TRBJ2-1
CDR3: ASSLSGGYNEQF

V: TRBV19
length: 13
J: TRBJ1-1
CDR3: ASSPPRDRNTEAF

V: TRBV6-1
length: 13
J: TRBJ2-7
CDR3: ASSGRAGGGYEQY

V: TRBV6-1
length: 12
J: TRBJ2-3
CDR3: ASSDRGSTDTQY

V: TRBV7-2
length: 16
J: TRBJ2-6
CDR3: ASSQGLAGVSGANVLT

V: TRBV30
length: 13
J: TRBJ2-7
CDR3: AWSGGLAGVYEQY

V: TRBV28
length: 10
J: TRBJ2-7
CDR3: AIRTVTYEQY

V: TRBV27
length: 12
J: TRBJ2-7
CDR3: ASSSQVPAYEQY

V: TRBV7-6
length: 10
J: TRBJ2-1
CDR3: ASSLQGHEQF

V: TRBV5-1
length: 13
J: TRBJ2-1
CDR3: ASSLNAGGLNEQF

V: TRBV28
length: 13
J: TRBJ1-1
CDR3: ASSLSRGGGAEAF

V: TRBV29-1
length: 10
J: TRBJ1-1
CDR3: SVETSNTEAF

V: TRBV19
length: 11
J: TRBJ2-5
CDR3: ASSRGGMETQY

V: TRBV30
length: 14
J: TRBJ2-4
CDR3: AWSPRLVLAKNIQY

V: TRBV5-1
length: 12
J: TRBJ2-7
CDR3: ASSRDPRGSEQY

V: TRBV5-1
length: 9
J: TRBJ2-7
CDR3: ASSWGGEQY

V: TRBV2
length: 14
J: TRBJ2-1
CDR3: ASSELRRGTYNEQF

V: TRBV5-4
length: 15
J: TRBJ2-7
CDR3: ASSLGLPLSAGTEQY

V: TRBV27
length: 12
J: TRBJ1-3
CDR3: ASSHIGSGNTIY

V: TRBV4-3
length: 11
J: TRBJ1-5
CDR3: ASSQYRDQPQH

V: TRBV28
length: 12
J: TRBJ1-5
CDR3: ASSPRQGGLPQH

V: TRBV9
length: 12
J: TRBJ2-2
CDR3: ASSVDLAGRELF

V: TRBV7-2
length: 16
J: TRBJ2-2
CDR3: ASSLISLGAGAPGELF

V: TRBV10-3
length: 13
J: TRBJ2-7
CDR3: AIRAPGQGADEQY

V: TRBV7-2
length: 9
J: TRBJ2-7
CDR3: ASSLSYEQY

V: TRBV5-1
length: 14
J: TRBJ2-4
CDR3: ASSLAVGQARDIQY

V: TRBV2
length: 17
J: TRBJ2-7
CDR3: ASSSDYPGLAGSVYEQY

V: TRBV5-1
length: 11
J: TRBJ2-7
CDR3: ASSYLDRYEQY

V: TRBV11-2
length: 9
J: TRBJ2-1
CDR3: ASSSLNEQF

V: TRBV6-1
length: 12
J: TRBJ1-3
CDR3: ASREGSSGNTIY

V: TRBV7-2
length: 13
J: TRBJ2-1
CDR3: ASSLGAGGGDEQF

V: TRBV28
length: 14
J: TRBJ1-1
CDR3: ASSPTTGMGNTEAF

V: TRBV4-1
length: 17
J: TRBJ1-4
CDR3: ASSQVPGLTARANEKLF

V: TRBV28
length: 14
J: TRBJ1-2
CDR3: ASSLSSRDGNYGYT

V: TRBV19
length: 14
J: TRBJ2-6
CDR3: ASSIRRGSGANVLT

V: TRBV28
length: 14
J: TRBJ1-5
CDR3: ASSLYGQGGPQPQH

V: TRBV5-4
length: 12
J: TRBJ1-2
CDR3: ASSFRSGGNGYT

V: TRBV2
length: 14
J: TRBJ2-7
CDR3: ASRADRPTFSYEQY

V: TRBV5-6
length: 13
J: TRBJ2-1
CDR3: ASSLRGGAANEQF

V: TRBV6-5
length: 11
J: TRBJ1-6
CDR3: ATRWRGRSPLH

V: TRBV30
length: 10
J: TRBJ2-7
CDR3: AWSVTSYEQY

V: TRBV2
length: 13
J: TRBJ2-2
CDR3: ASSPQLGGTGELF

V: TRBV28
length: 11
J: TRBJ1-1
CDR3: ASSFGASTEAF

V: TRBV7-9
length: 12
J: TRBJ2-7
CDR3: ASSTRDREVEQY

V: TRBV11-3
length: 14
J: TRBJ2-6
CDR3: ASSPGTGSGANVLT

V: TRBV27
length: 12
J: TRBJ2-3
CDR3: ASRAGTGTDTQY

V: TRBV2
length: 13
J: TRBJ2-7
CDR3: ASSEPGQGPHEQY